This TCR beta chain was sequenced for a study of shared clonotypes between healthy human individuals. Study-level information: Three plates each covered CD4 naive and memory; CD8 naive two, CD8 memory one. Points from the study as a whole: Naive CD4 clonotypes were shared across a few donors at roughly 5%. Shared clonotypes across all four donors exceeded non-shared ones in generation probability.

This clone was seen once. Antigen specificity is unknown. Clones were read by immunoSEQ multiplex PCR, and TCRdb kept only the in-frame ones, dropping some. The table shows hundreds of thousands of clones, with around 97% occurring only once. The V gene lost 6 bases and the J gene lost 8 bases, with 19 bases spanning the gap. CDR3 size: 14 residues. Germline V lookup: CDR1 SGHAT, CDR2 FQNNGV. The rearrangement joins TRBV11-2 to TRBJ2-5, with a tentative D call TRBD1 (6 bases). The sample taken for sequencing was naive CD4+ T cells sorted from blood. The sample's subset: CD45RA+ positively selected. This receptor was taken from a woman aged 25 to 45 in good health. The CDR3 sequence is CASSWTDSKRTQYF. The DNA of the CDR3 is TGTGCCAGCAGTTGGACAGACAGTAAGAGAACCCAGTACTTC.